This is a list of T cell receptor beta chains from one sample in a study of cytomegalovirus exposure and HLA in healthy donors. TCRdb's copy holds only in-frame clones and misses some; the assay was immunoSEQ multiplex PCR. The table lists fewer than 200,000 clones, about three quarters of them singletons. The sample taken for sequencing was PBMCs. Every receptor here comes from a female donor in good health and CMV-seronegative. Each CDR3 is given without its conserved first and last residue. The order of the fields is clone size, J gene, V gene, CDR3 protein. The listing skips clone size in some rows; elsewhere it reads once, few, many or a size class.

>.|TRBJ2-5|TRBV5-4
ASSPRTSGSAETQY
>.|TRBJ2-3|TRBV7-3
ASSLEPLGDTQY
>.|TRBJ1-1|TRBV7-8
ASSLAPGNTEAF
>.|TRBJ1-5|TRBV18
ASSPLGTGMPGQPQH
>.|TRBJ1-5|TRBV2
ASSEVMRLPDRAQH
>.|TRBJ2-1|TRBV19
ASSADWSSYNEQF
>.|TRBJ1-1|TRBV18
ASSPPGVVMNTEAF
>few|TRBJ2-7|TRBV5-4
ASSSSETSGGYEQY
>.|TRBJ2-5|TRBV5-4
ASSLQGAQETQY
>.|TRBJ1-5|TRBV5-1
ASSLGTGVQPQH
>.|TRBJ1-2|TRBV7-9
ASSLEAGPYT
>.|TRBJ2-2|TRBV10-3
AISELGTSGSQAGELF
>.|TRBJ1-2|TRBV19
ASRGGATGGGYT
>once|TRBJ2-7|TRBV29-1
SVPTGANSYEQY
>.|TRBJ2-2|TRBV30
ALRGGGHYTGELF
>.|TRBJ1-2|TRBV10-3
AIRGDTMAYGYT
>.|TRBJ1-2|TRBV5-4
ASMGQGIDGYT
>.|TRBJ1-3|TRBV6-1
ASRDRPSGNTIY
>.|TRBJ2-7|TRBV20-1
SASRTEEQY
>.|TRBJ1-1|TRBV18
ASSPTQAMNTEAF
>.|TRBJ1-5|TRBV5-1
ASSLAPPGTSNQPQH
>once|TRBJ1-1|TRBV6-4
ASRLSREAHTEAF
>.|TRBJ2-7|TRBV7-9
ASSWGPPYEQY
>few|TRBJ2-5|TRBV25-1
ASSDFVNESETQY
>.|TRBJ1-1|TRBV5-1
ASSGRTGDTEAF
>.|TRBJ2-7|TRBV29-1
SVRRDVYPAAEQY
>.|TRBJ1-1|TRBV29-1
SGGDSRKEAF
>.|TRBJ2-3|TRBV29-1
SVVRGVSTDTQY
>.|TRBJ2-7|TRBV6-5
ASSRLARAYEQY
>.|TRBJ1-4|TRBV10-3
AIRGQGNEKLF
>.|TRBJ1-1|TRBV5-1
ASSLYLGATEAF
>.|TRBJ2-3|TRBV25-1
ASSEYRTDTQY
>.|TRBJ2-6|TRBV30
AWSSSGANVLT
>few|TRBJ1-5|TRBV4-2
ASSQDQSGGYQPQH
>.|TRBJ1-1|TRBV5-1
ASSLGATAHTEAF
>.|TRBJ1-4|TRBV4-1
ASSQDLVGLGGEKLF
>.|TRBJ2-3|TRBV7-2
ASSLTSGPWDTQY
>.|TRBJ1-2|TRBV19
ASSLETGNYGYT
>.|TRBJ1-1|TRBV6-5
ATRRIGQSYTEAF
>.|TRBJ2-3|TRBV9
ASSVEASGSTDTQY